This TCR beta chain stems from a study of OX40 agonist ivuxolimab in advanced cancers. About the investigation overall: Ivuxolimab, which targeted the costimulatory receptor OX40 (CD134), was an agonistic, fully human IgG2 monoclonal antibody. The paper covers the monotherapy dose-escalation part of the phase I ivuxolimab trial, which included N = 52 patients. Prior anti-PD-1, anti-PD-L1 or anti-CTLA-4 therapy was permitted, and checkpoint inhibitors had been received by about 36% of dose-escalation patients. In the dose-escalation cohort, roughly four fifths of patients were male, and the mean age was approximately 64 years, with a range of roughly 23 to 85. Peripheral TCRbeta sequencing was intended to test whether TCR sequence diversity was altered and clonal T-cell expansion was caused by ivuxolimab. Of the roughly 52 patients in dose escalation, about 20 had hepatocellular carcinoma, approximately 15 had melanoma, 9 had renal cell carcinoma and 9 had head and neck cancer. Three dose-escalation patients achieved partial responses, one with hepatocellular carcinoma and two with cutaneous melanoma. Intravenous ivuxolimab was administered to patients every 2 weeks at six dose levels: 0.01, 0.1, 0.3, 1.5, 3 and 10 mg/kg. The paper's findings and limits, for the study overall: After ivuxolimab, more expanded clones were found on average in CD8+ T cells than in CD4+ T cells. Low levels of normalized T-cell clonal expansion were also seen in some nonresponding patients. The antigen specificity of the clonally expanded peripheral T cells was not determined. At doses from 0.1 to 3.0 mg/kg, clonal expansion was seen in both CD4+ and CD8+ blood T cells between baseline and week 6. Partial responders in the 0.1-3.0 mg/kg groups had among the lowest normalized peripheral clonal expansion, especially among CD8+ T cells.

To sequence the TCRbeta CDR3 region, genomic DNA was isolated from the sorted cells. The immunoSEQ Assay was used for sequencing of TCRbeta CDR3 regions. The table was pulled from immuneACCESS by TCRdb, which kept in-frame rearrangements only. Such tables lose some clones; where checked, under half of the loss comes from unresolved V genes, and the rest has no known cause. This sample gives 63,000 or so clones in total; 70% to 90% of them show up just once. The top ten clonotypes cover 1.1% of the sample. With respect to this clone: The antigen it recognizes is unknown. Base qualities are not recorded, but no much larger clone differs from it by a single base.

Patients with autoimmune disease history or receiving systemic immunosuppression were excluded from the trial. Peripheral blood for TCR sequencing was drawn from every dose cohort at baseline, at cycle 4 day 1 and at cycle 7 day 1. The samples were taken from a phase I, first-in-human, multicenter, open-label dose-escalation trial of ivuxolimab. Adults with locally advanced or metastatic melanoma, renal cell carcinoma, hepatocellular carcinoma or head and neck squamous cell carcinoma were enrolled in the trial. Before TCR sequencing, CD4+ T cells and CD8+ T cells from peripheral blood were sorted into separate populations. The source was CD4+ or CD8+ T cells sorted from blood, collected in a trial of the OX40 agonist ivuxolimab. The receptor's source is an adult with an advanced solid tumor such as melanoma, head and neck, liver or kidney cancer.

The CDR3 amino acid sequence is: CASSLAGRKGNTIYF. The nucleotides are TGTGCCAGCAGCTTGGCCGGACGGAAAGGAAACACCATATATTTT. The sequence joins TRBV5-4 to TRBJ1-3; no confident D gene assignment can be made. The trim is 0 bases for V and 4 bases for J, with a gap of 11 bases between the germline ends. The CDR3 goes from the cysteine to the phenylalanine over 15 residues. The kept DNA is CDR3 alone, 45 bases in frame from the first base. From a lookup of the germline V gene (reference sequence), CDR1 and CDR2 are SGHNT and YYREEE.